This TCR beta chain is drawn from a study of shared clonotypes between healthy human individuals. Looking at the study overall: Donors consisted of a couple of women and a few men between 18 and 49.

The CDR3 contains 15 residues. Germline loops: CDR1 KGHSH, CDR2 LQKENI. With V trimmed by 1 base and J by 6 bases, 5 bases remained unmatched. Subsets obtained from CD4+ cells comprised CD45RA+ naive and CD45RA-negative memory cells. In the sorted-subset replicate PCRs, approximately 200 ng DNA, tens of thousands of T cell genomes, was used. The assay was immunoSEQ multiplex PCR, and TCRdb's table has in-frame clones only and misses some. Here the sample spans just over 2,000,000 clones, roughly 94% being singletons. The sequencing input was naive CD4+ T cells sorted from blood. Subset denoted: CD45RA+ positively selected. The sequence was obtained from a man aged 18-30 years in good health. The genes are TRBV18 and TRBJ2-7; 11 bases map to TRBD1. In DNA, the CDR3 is TGTGCCAGCTCACCACTGGACAGGGGGCTTGGCGAGCAGTACTTC. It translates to CASSPLDRGLGEQYF.